These T cell receptor beta chains were read from a single sample in a study of regulatory T cells in long-lasting Graves disease. TCRdb re-derived calls from the multiplex PCR reads in MiXCR, one entry per CDR3 protein. The table shows 550,000 to 650,000 distinct CDR3 sequences, with roughly 16% occurring only once. This same sample was also taken into another study, of T cells in Graves' hyperthyroidism and ophthalmopathy.

The material was peripheral blood mononuclear cells (PBMCs), obtained at new diagnosis, from a patient treated with antithyroid drugs. The source of these receptors is a man between 18 and 29 years old with Graves disease. Both conserved end residues are part of each CDR3. D genes are given only for firm matches. Rows may omit the clone size; those that give it use once, few, many or a size class.

NA	TRBV27	TRBJ2-7	NA	CASSSPIGGGSTHEQYF	TGTGCCAGCAGTTCACCTATTGGGGGAGGCTCCACTCACGAGCAGTACTTC
NA	TRBV5-4	TRBJ1-1	few	CASSLVGFGNTEAFF	TGCGCCAGCAGCTTGGTAGGGTTTGGAAACACTGAAGCTTTCTTT
NA	TRBV6-1	TRBJ2-6	many	CASSHSFSGANVLTF	TGTGCCAGCAGTCATTCGTTCTCTGGGGCCAACGTCCTGACTTTC
NA	TRBV25-1	TRBJ1-1	few	CASSDPTGTGTEAFF	TGTGCCAGCAGTGATCCTACAGGGACGGGGACTGAAGCTTTCTTT
NA	TRBV6-2/TRBV6-3	TRBJ1-2	few	CASRTGIFYGYTF	TGTGCCAGCAGAACCGGGATTTTCTATGGCTACACCTTC
NA	TRBV6-2/TRBV6-3	TRBJ2-3	many	CASSAGTGWGTDTQYF	TGTGCCAGCAGTGCCGGAACAGGGTGGGGAACAGATACGCAGTATTTT
NA	TRBV28	TRBJ1-4	many	CASSAPAGEKLFF	TGTGCCAGCAGCGCGCCCGCGGGTGAAAAACTGTTTTTT
NA	TRBV20-1	TRBJ2-3	few	CSASHRGGGTDTQYF	TGCAGTGCTAGTCACAGGGGGGGGGGCACAGATACGCAGTATTTT
TRBD2	TRBV6-4	TRBJ2-7	many	CASSPLAGASYEQYF	TGCGCCAGCAGCCCACTAGCGGGAGCCTCCTACGAGCAGTACTTC
TRBD2	TRBV20-1	TRBJ2-5	NA	CSASQASGQETQYF	TGCAGTGCTAGCCAGGCTAGCGGACAAGAGACCCAGTACTTC
NA	TRBV30	TRBJ1-5	NA	CAWSENSNQPQHF	TGTGCCTGGAGTGAGAATAGCAATCAGCCCCAGCATTTT
NA	TRBV30	TRBJ2-1	many	CAWNTGFKERAVGEQFF	TGTGCCTGGAACACAGGGTTTAAAGAGAGGGCCGTTGGTGAGCAGTTCTTC
TRBD1	TRBV5-1	TRBJ2-7	NA	CASSLFPDRGHTYEQYF	TGCGCCAGCAGCTTGTTCCCGGACAGGGGGCATACCTACGAGCAGTACTTC
TRBD1	TRBV29-1	TRBJ1-2	many	CSVEDTDRGDGYTF	TGCAGCGTTGAAGATACCGACAGGGGGGATGGCTACACCTTC
NA	TRBV20-1	TRBJ2-4	many	CSANPPVAKNIQYF	TGCAGTGCTAACCCCCCGGTAGCCAAAAACATTCAGTACTTC
NA	TRBV5-5	TRBJ2-7	few	CASSRDGYSYEQYF	TGTGCCAGCAGTCGAGACGGGTACTCCTACGAGCAGTACTTC
NA	TRBV20-1	TRBJ1-5	NA	CSARGGKRNQPQHF	TGCAGTGCCCGGGGGGGAAAGCGCAATCAGCCCCAGCATTTT
TRBD2	TRBV11-2	TRBJ2-1	many	CASSFGTSGSGEQFF	TGTGCCAGCAGCTTCGGGACTAGCGGGAGCGGCGAGCAGTTCTTC
TRBD1	TRBV13	TRBJ2-7	few	CASKEDRDSYEQYF	TGTGCCAGCAAGGAGGACAGGGATAGCTACGAGCAGTACTTC
NA	TRBV20-1	TRBJ2-2	few	CSAVGMLSGELFF	TGCAGTGCCGTTGGGATGTTGAGCGGGGAGCTGTTTTTT
TRBD2	TRBV6-2/TRBV6-3	TRBJ2-2	few	CASSSKLSGRTGELFF	TGTGCCAGCAGTTCCAAACTTAGCGGGAGGACCGGGGAGCTGTTTTTT
NA	TRBV27	TRBJ2-1	few	CASSFPPDYNEQFF	TGTGCCAGCAGTTTCCCGCCGGACTACAATGAGCAGTTCTTC